This TCR beta chain was sequenced during a study of T cells after yellow fever vaccination. Regarding the study as a whole: The secondary response was weaker, and its peak arrived faster, on day 5 versus 15.

For TCR, cDNA came from 5'RACE template switching, which added a universal primer site and UMIs. TCRdb fed the 5' RACE reads into MiXCR, producing one record per CDR3 protein. The sample records tens of thousands of distinct CDR3 sequences, approximately 7.5% being singletons. The germline V gene has CDR1 SQVTM and CDR2 ANQGSEA. CDR3 length equals 11 residues. The V end lost 6 bases, the J end lost 6 bases, and 11 bases lay between the germline ends. This clonotype was recorded many times. Its matching antigen is unknown. The chain couples TRBV29-1 to TRBJ1-1; D is ambiguous. The source is a man aged 30-40 years who received the YFV17D yellow fever vaccine. The sequencing here drew on CD8+ T cells sorted from PBMCs, taken on the day of the yellow fever booster vaccination. The DNA for the CDR3 is TGCAGCGTGACGGCTGGCCCTGAAGCTTTCTTT. Protein product: CSVTAGPEAFF.